The entry below gives a single T cell receptor beta chain sequence along with its context. The data belong to a study of blood T cell repertoires in COVID-19. Across the study: The United States, Italy and Spain provided the acute and convalescent COVID-19 samples.

All enrollees were about 18 to 95 years old and from some 24 US areas. V lost 3 bases and J lost 2; bases outside the gene matches: 2. The CDR3 consists of 15 residues. Per germline, CDR1 SGHRS and CDR2 YFSETQ. TCRdb keeps only in-frame clones here, not all; method: immunoSEQ multiplex PCR. The sample carries some 120,000 clones, around 83% recorded once. Sequencing used PBMCs or T cells enriched from blood (not recorded which). The receptor was isolated from a man aged 30 to 45 who had recovered from COVID-19. This sequence joins TRBV5-1 and TRBJ2-7; 13 bases align to TRBD2. Here the CDR3 reads CASSYGTSGAYEQYF. The CDR3, as DNA: TGCGCCAGCAGCTATGGGACTAGCGGGGCCTACGAGCAGTACTTC.